The 14 T cell receptor beta chains presented below share a single source sample, sequenced in a study of T cell changes during pregnancy in multiple sclerosis (dated by TCRdb to the late 2010s). The library was built by means of the immunoSEQ multiplex PCR assay. TCRdb provides this immuneACCESS table in a form limited to in-frame rearrangements. Some clones are lacking; in checked studies, under half of them reflect an unresolved V gene, and why the rest are absent is not known. This sample comprises roughly 40,000 clones, approximately 91% of them detected only once. The ten largest clones represent about 2% of the sample. Sequenced here: CD4+ T cells from peripheral blood mononuclear cells, sampled after pregnancy. The receptors derive from a female donor in good health, enrolled as a control in a pregnancy study.

The rearrangement links TRBV29-1 to TRBJ1-6, with D tentatively TRBD1 (5 bases). CDR1 and CDR2 (germline): SQVTM, ANQGSEA. V gave up 4 bases and J gave up 8 bases, with 12 bases separating them. The CDR3 is 13 amino acids. The CDR3 sequence is CSVGGPGDSPLHF. Written as DNA, the CDR3 is TGCAGCGTTGGAGGTCCGGGGGATTCACCCCTCCACTTT. Combining the CDR3 with reference TRBV29-1 and TRBJ1-6 gives the whole variable domain SAVISQKPSRDICQRGTSLTIQCQVDSQVTMMFWYRQQPGQSLTLIATANQGSEATYESGFVIDKFPISRPNLTFSTLTVSNMSPEDSSIYLCSVGGPGDSPLHFGNGTRLTVT.

V usage is TRBV5-5 and J usage is TRBJ1-1; the D gene is possibly TRBD1 (6 bases). V was pared by 4 bases and J by 4 bases, with 14 bases between. Germline V CDR1 and CDR2: SGHKS, YYEKEE (reference sequence). CDR3 length: 14 residues. DNA of the CDR3: TGTGCCAGCAGCCCAGGGGAGAGGGTCACTGAAGCTTTCTTT. Residues: CASSPGERVTEAFF.

J is TRBJ2-7 and V is TRBV18; D is possibly TRBD1 (6 bases). The CDR3 extends over 13 amino acids. The germline V gene has CDR1 KGHSH and CDR2 LQKENI. Trimming left V 3 bases short and J 7 bases short, with 13 bases between. The CDR3 nucleotides read TGTGCCAGCTCACCGACAGGATTGATGGAGCAGTACTTC. This codes for CASSPTGLMEQYF.

J is TRBJ2-5 and V is TRBV9; the D gene is possibly TRBD1 (5 bases). The CDR3 runs to 15 residues. Per germline, CDR1 SGDLS and CDR2 YYNGEE. Trimming removed 0 bases from V and 5 bases from J, with 14 bases in between. The CDR3 here is CASSVARTSWETQYF. CDR3 bases: TGTGCCAGCAGCGTAGCCCGGACATCGTGGGAGACCCAGTACTTC.

V and J are TRBV28 and TRBJ1-6; TRBD1 agrees at 8 bases. Looked up from germline, CDR1 is MDHEN and CDR2 is SYDVKM. J lost 5 bases, V lost 5 bases, and 5 bases had no gene match. There are 15 residues in the CDR3. The CDR3 sequence is CASSTMDRDNSPLHF. The CDR3 nucleotides read TGTGCCAGCAGTACCATGGACAGGGATAATTCACCCCTCCACTTT.

The chain joins TRBV28 to TRBJ1-4, with D possibly matching TRBD1 (6 bases). Trimming took off 2 bases at V and 11 bases at J, with 18 bases between the two ends. Germline V gene sequence: CDR1 MDHEN, CDR2 SYDVKM. The CDR3 consists of 15 residues. CDR3 in amino acids: CASSLGGGSLGKLFF. The DNA for the CDR3 is TGTGCCAGCAGTTTAGGGGGCGGAAGCTTGGGGAAACTGTTTTTT.

This chain uses TRBV7-9 with TRBJ2-7; 9 bases agree with TRBD1. CDR3 length: 15 residues. CDR1 and CDR2 from the germline V gene are SEHNR and FQNEAQ (reference sequence). The V gene end was trimmed by 5 bases and the J gene end by 5 bases; junction bases not matched to a gene: 10. This chain's CDR3 is CASSPKGTGTHEQYF. The CDR3 nucleotides are TGTGCCAGCAGCCCGAAAGGGACAGGGACCCACGAGCAGTACTTC.

Details on this clone: One end of the junction varies from germline; a read error may be responsible. The rearrangement joins TRBV9 to TRBJ2-5, with D tentatively TRBD2 (7 bases). Germline V gene lookup returns CDR1 SGDLS and CDR2 YYNGEE. The CDR3 runs to 13 residues. For the CDR3, the DNA is TGTGCCACCAGCTACAGGGAGGGAGAGACCCAGTACTTC. As protein: CATSYREGETQYF.

The CDR3 protein is CASSSGSGGVAGANVLTF. CDR3 nucleotides: TGTGCCAGCAGCTCCGGTAGCGGGGGAGTTGCTGGGGCCAACGTCCTGACTTTC. The chain recombines TRBV7-7 with TRBJ2-6; 9 nucleotides line up with TRBD2. The CDR3 extends over 18 amino acids. The V gene end was trimmed by 4 bases and the J gene end by 2 bases; junction bases not matched to a gene: 9. Germline lookup yields CDR1 SSHAT and CDR2 FNYEAQ (reference sequence).

The V gene is TRBV6-6, the J gene TRBJ2-1; tentative D call: TRBD2 (6 bases). The CDR3 sequence is 16 residues long. Germline-derived CDR1 and CDR2 are MNHNY and SVGAGI (reference sequence). V was pared by 2 bases and J by 5 bases, with 16 bases between. CDR3 region: CASSYRVREPNNEQFF. DNA of the CDR3: TGTGCCAGCAGTTACAGGGTGCGGGAACCTAACAATGAGCAGTTCTTC.

This chain links TRBV28 with TRBJ1-2; D is possibly TRBD1 (6 bases). V dropped 5 bases and J dropped 3 bases, with 16 bases sitting between them. CDR3 size: 15 residues. CDR1 is MDHEN, CDR2 SYDVKM, per germline. The chain's CDR3 is CASSHEQGPYYGYTF. CDR3 DNA: TGTGCCAGCAGTCACGAGCAGGGGCCCTACTATGGCTACACCTTC.

This clone showed up just once. This rearrangement joins TRBV5-4 to TRBJ2-3; possible D gene TRBD1, 5 bases. The CDR3 has 15 residues. Trimming pared 3 bases from V and 2 bases from J, leaving 13 bases between. CDR1 SGHNT and CDR2 YYREEE come from the germline V gene (reference sequence). The CDR3 DNA is TGTGCCAGCAGCTGGGGCGGAATTTACACAGATACGCAGTATTTT. Protein: CASSWGGIYTDTQYF. Complete variable domain (other parts from reference TRBV5-4 and TRBJ2-3): ETGVTQSPTHLIKTRGQQVTLRCSSQSGHNTVSWYQQALGQGPQFIFQYYREEENGRGNFPPRFSGLQFPNYSSELNVNALELDDSALYLCASSWGGIYTDTQYFGPGTRLTVL.

This sequence joins TRBV19 and TRBJ2-7; 12 bases are a match to TRBD2. This CDR3 has 13 amino acids. The J segment lost 7 bases and the V segment lost 6 bases, leaving 4 bases of the junction unmatched. Per the germline V gene, CDR1 is LNHDA and CDR2 is SQIVND (reference sequence). DNA of the CDR3: TGTGCCAGTAGGGGACTAGCGGGCCGGGAGCAGTACTTC. It specifies CASRGLAGREQYF. Using reference TRBV19 and TRBJ2-7 for the parts outside the CDR3, the full variable domain is DGGITQSPKYLFRKEGQNVTLSCEQNLNHDAMYWYRQDPGQGLRLIYYSQIVNDFQKGDIAEGYSVSREKKESFPLTVTSAQKNPTAFYLCASRGLAGREQYFGPGTRLTVT.

This chain joins TRBV2 and TRBJ1-5; perhaps TRBD1 as D (5 bases). The germline V gene has CDR1 SNHLY and CDR2 FYNNEI. Deletions cut 9 bases from V and 2 bases from J, with 8 bases between. This CDR3 is built from 12 residues. CDR3 region: CARGVGNQPQHF. CDR3 nucleotide sequence: TGTGCCAGAGGGGTGGGCAATCAGCCCCAGCATTTT.